A selection of T cell receptor beta chains follows, all from one sample in a study of Ad26.COV2.S vaccination and SARS-CoV-2 variants. Repertoires were generated with immunoSEQ multiplex PCR, while TCRdb's copy carries only in-frame clones and drops some. The data contain roughly 180,000 clones, around 85% of them singletons. The sample was peripheral blood, taken after recovery from COVID-19. These receptors were taken from a human donor who had recovered from COVID-19. CDR3s include the opening cysteine and the closing phenylalanine or tryptophan. D genes are given only for firm matches. Rows give clone size only sometimes, using once, few, many, or a class for an expanded clone.

V gene	J gene	clone size	D gene	CDR3 protein	CDR3 DNA
TRBV4-2	TRBJ2-2	once	.	CASSQDVYSDTGELFF	TGTGCCAGCAGCCAAGACGTGTATTCAGACACCGGGGAGCTGTTTTTT
TRBV5-4	TRBJ1-5	.	.	CASSLEGWEQPQHF	TGTGCCAGCAGCTTGGAGGGGTGGGAACAGCCCCAGCATTTT
TRBV6-6	TRBJ2-5	few	.	CASSLASGETQYF	TGTGCCAGCAGCCTCGCCTCAGGGGAGACCCAGTACTTC
TRBV11-2	TRBJ2-1	.	.	CASSSRDLGSLEQLF	TGTGCCAGCAGCTCCCGGGACTTGGGCAGCCTTGAGCAGCTCTTC
TRBV7-8	TRBJ2-3	.	TRBD2	CASSSGGVTSTDTQYF	TGTGCCAGCAGCTCCGGGGGGGTGACTAGCACAGATACGCAGTATTTT
TRBV15	TRBJ2-5	.	.	CATSSTGMGTQYF	TGTGCCACCAGCAGCACGGGTATGGGGACCCAGTACTTC
TRBV12-5	TRBJ2-7	.	.	CASGPGAYSYEQYF	TGTGCTAGTGGCCCAGGGGCCTACTCCTACGAGCAGTACTTC
TRBV7-9	TRBJ2-1	.	TRBD1	CAGQSTGDPRDEQFF	TGTGCCGGACAAAGTACAGGGGACCCTAGGGATGAGCAGTTCTTC
TRBV27	TRBJ2-3	.	.	CASSLIGGAGLSTDTQYF	TGTGCCAGCAGCTTGATAGGCGGGGCGGGCCTAAGCACAGATACGCAGTATTTT
TRBV12-3/TRBV12-4	TRBJ1-1	.	.	CASSLATGQAFF	TGTGCCAGCAGTTTAGCGACCGGGCAAGCTTTCTTT
TRBV12-3/TRBV12-4	TRBJ2-1	.	.	CASSLGGDEQFF	TGTGCCAGCAGTTTAGGTGGGGATGAGCAGTTCTTC
TRBV10-3	TRBJ2-1	.	TRBD2	CAISESAGGPYEQFF	TGTGCCATCAGTGAGTCTGCGGGAGGGCCATACGAGCAGTTCTTC
TRBV19	TRBJ1-5	few	TRBD1	CASQRTGERQPQHF	TGTGCCAGTCAAAGGACAGGGGAGCGTCAGCCCCAGCATTTT
TRBV7-2	TRBJ1-4	.	.	CASSLRVGLGGEKLFF	TGTGCCAGCAGCTTACGAGTGGGCCTAGGTGGTGAAAAACTGTTTTTT
TRBV7-9	TRBJ2-7	.	.	CASSLSAVGQSYEQYF	TGTGCCAGCAGCTTATCGGCCGTGGGACAATCCTACGAGCAGTACTTC
TRBV4-1	TRBJ2-1	.	TRBD1	CASSQVGDSPYNEQFF	TGCGCCAGCAGCCAAGTTGGGGACAGCCCCTACAATGAGCAGTTCTTC
TRBV11-2	TRBJ2-3	once	TRBD2	CASRPGLAGVITSTDTQYF	TGTGCCAGCAGGCCGGGACTAGCGGGAGTTATAACTAGCACAGATACGCAGTATTTT
TRBV7-3	TRBJ2-1	.	TRBD1	CASSPPQGATNEQFF	TGTGCCAGCAGCCCCCCACAGGGGGCAACCAATGAGCAGTTCTTC
TRBV2	TRBJ2-7	.	.	CASSEAQGSGQYF	TGTGCCAGCAGTGAAGCGCAGGGATCGGGGCAGTACTTC
TRBV6-6	TRBJ1-4	.	.	CASNSQGRLFF	TGTGCCAGCAATTCACAGGGCCGTCTGTTTTTT
TRBV4-2	TRBJ2-7	.	.	CASSQDRSKTYEQYF	TGTGCCAGCAGCCAAGATCGATCCAAAACCTACGAGCAGTACTTC
TRBV7-9	TRBJ2-1	.	.	CASKRASGTYNEQFF	TGTGCCAGCAAAAGGGCCTCGGGGACCTACAATGAGCAGTTCTTC
TRBV7-8	TRBJ1-2	.	.	CASSLAVSIYGYTF	TGTGCCAGCAGCTTAGCGGTCAGCATCTATGGCTACACCTTC
TRBV2	TRBJ2-3	.	.	CASSYYTDTQYF	TGTGCCAGCAGTTACTACACAGATACGCAGTATTTT
TRBV6-5	TRBJ1-5	.	.	CASDGQINQPQHF	TGTGCCAGCGACGGTCAGATCAATCAGCCCCAGCATTTT
TRBV7-3	TRBJ2-7	.	TRBD2	CASSLTSGSYEQYF	TGTGCCAGCAGCTTAACTAGCGGGAGTTACGAGCAGTACTTC
TRBV10-3	TRBJ2-7	.	TRBD1	CAISGGGTGTYEQYF	TGTGCCATCAGTGGTGGGGGGACAGGGACATACGAGCAGTACTTC
TRBV14	TRBJ1-2	.	TRBD1	CARQGDGYTF	TGTGCCAGACAGGGGGACGGCTACACCTTC
TRBV19	TRBJ1-1	.	.	CASSIGQLRFTEAFF	TGTGCCAGTAGTATAGGACAGTTGAGGTTCACTGAAGCTTTCTTT
TRBV2	TRBJ2-1	few	TRBD2	CASSPPAGGPNEQFF	TGTGCCAGCAGTCCGCCAGCGGGGGGGCCGAATGAGCAGTTCTTC
TRBV7-9	TRBJ1-5	.	TRBD1	CASSFAGGSNQPQHF	TGTGCCAGCAGCTTTGCAGGGGGTAGCAATCAGCCCCAGCATTTT
TRBV12-3/TRBV12-4	TRBJ2-1	.	.	CASSLGAEQFF	TGTGCCAGCAGCCTGGGGGCTGAGCAGTTCTTC
TRBV6-5	TRBJ1-1	.	.	CASTHLGRVNTEAFF	TGTGCCAGCACCCACTTAGGAAGGGTTAACACTGAAGCTTTCTTT
TRBV4-1	TRBJ1-5	.	.	CASSQQLNQPQHF	TGCGCCAGCAGCCAGCAGCTCAATCAGCCCCAGCATTTT
TRBV30	TRBJ1-3	.	.	CAWSSWLGNTIYF	TGTGCCTGGAGTTCATGGCTGGGAAACACCATATATTTT
TRBV11-3	TRBJ2-7	.	.	CASSLDPSSYEQYF	TGTGCCAGCAGCTTAGACCCAAGCTCCTACGAGCAGTACTTC
TRBV6-5	TRBJ2-3	.	.	CASRTGTDTQYF	TGTGCCAGCAGAACAGGGACAGATACGCAGTATTTT
TRBV11-2	TRBJ2-3	.	TRBD2	CASSSPSGTSTDTQYF	TGTGCCAGCAGCTCCCCTAGCGGGACTAGCACAGATACGCAGTATTTT
TRBV9	TRBJ2-5	.	.	CASSLGYTSSQETQYF	TGTGCCAGCAGCCTAGGCTACACTTCCTCCCAAGAGACCCAGTACTTC
TRBV7-2	TRBJ2-1	.	TRBD2	CASSLEGTSGNNEQFF	TGTGCCAGCAGCTTAGAAGGGACTAGCGGGAACAATGAGCAGTTCTTC